This note documents a single TCR beta chain sequence. There is no known antigen for this receptor. Base qualities are not recorded, but no much larger clone differs from it by a single base. The sample is drawn from a study of shared clonotypes between healthy human individuals (TCRdb year 2020). Broadly, across the study: Two women and a few men aged 18 to 49 years were included in the cohort. For each donor, CD4 naive and CD4 memory were each given three plates, CD8 naive was given two plates, and CD8 memory was given one plate. To estimate repertoire size and how much clonotypes are shared between individuals, the study performed deep sequencing of blood TCR repertoires from roughly five healthy adults. Per donor, leukapheresis produced somewhere between about 0.94 and 9.5 billion PBMCs. Libraries were prepared and TCR repertoires were sequenced by different laboratories using diverse techniques, in order to increase sequencing depth and limit assay-specific biases. Beyond this particular receptor, the publication reports: Rarefaction of sorted-subset datasets indicated incomplete sequencing despite the large sequencing depth. Larger estimated clonotype richness was generally found for naive subsets than for memory subsets. Pairwise subsampling led to the expectation that sequencing depth would affect the degree of clonotype sharing among donors. Sharing across several donors was observed for about 4.8% of naive CD4, about 3.2% of naive CD8, about 2.3% of memory CD4, and about 0.39% of memory CD8 clonotypes. Higher generation probabilities were observed for clonotypes shared by all four sorted-subset donors than for non-shared clonotypes. Sampling was restricted to blood, and TCR repertoires in tissues likely differ from the TCR repertoires found in blood. The small number of donors limited the genetic and exposure-history diversity represented.

Healthy HIV-negative adults with no recently reported acute infections or vaccinations were included as donors. All donors were Caucasian adults living in Nashville, Tennessee, USA. CD4+ T cells were enriched by magnetic negative selection; naive cells were then positively selected on CD45RA, and the negative fraction formed the memory subset. Blood was collected by leukapheresis, and PBMCs were isolated by Ficoll-Histopaque density gradient centrifugation and then cryopreserved in liquid nitrogen vapor phase. Purity and quantity of every magnetically sorted T cell population were checked by analytical flow cytometry. Genomic DNA was isolated from every sorted fraction and measured by UV absorbance on a Nanodrop 2000c. The CDR3 contains 16 residues, cysteine and phenylalanine counted. This entry keeps only the CDR3 DNA: 48 bases, framed from base 1. V loses 0 bases at its end and J loses 8 bases; junction bases beyond the gene matches: 9. For CDR1 and CDR2, the germline V gene (reference sequence) lists MNHEY and SMNVEV.

Using the deep immunoSEQ assay, multiplex PCR amplified TCR CDR3 regions from genomic DNA. For each cell subset, the extracted genomic DNA was distributed evenly across all wells of several immunoSEQ 96-well plates, and each plate served as one replicate. Each replicate PCR for sorted subsets received roughly 0.2 ug genomic DNA, equal to roughly 30,000 T cell genomes. Purified libraries were quantified with a Qubit 3.0 fluorometer, sized on a Bioanalyzer 2100, and re-quantified with the KAPA Library Quantification kit. Every immunoSEQ 96-well plate was sequenced on a separate single-read 150-cycle Illumina NextSeq 550 flow cell. The authors processed their data as follows. Because the immunoSEQ output held only junctional sequences and lacked quality scores, the filtering could not match the filtering applied to full-length reads. Sequences were annotated with PyIR, a Python wrapper for IgBLAST v1.9, and V/J genes and CDR3 were assigned using IMGT germline references. Reads were removed for weak V/J assignments (E-value above 1e-6), missing CDR3, stop codons, out-of-frame junctions, or ambiguous translated residues. V3J clonotypes were defined as sequences sharing the same inferred V gene, J gene, and CDR3 amino acid sequence. Percentage overlap between repertoires was computed as shared unique clonotypes divided by the size of the smaller repertoire. Richness of each repertoire was evaluated using RTK rarefaction, the Chao1 estimator, and Recon v2.1 estimates of unobserved clonotypes. For all TCRbeta clonotypes obtained by the gDNA method from a few donors, generation probabilities were computed with OLGA. Drawn from immuneACCESS, this table holds only the in-frame rearrangements with V and J called that TCRdb kept. Clones are partly lost; checked studies trace under half to an unresolved V gene and leave the rest unexplained. V, J and clone size were drawn from that table, and D and trimming were deduced from the DNA. This sample gives about 1.1 million clones in total; about 72% of them show up just once. Of the sample, roughly 0.83% falls within the top ten clones.

The source is a young man in good health. Some clones in this sample may be carry-over from other donors' samples. The chain is made from TRBV27 and TRBJ2-1; 8 central nucleotides agree with TRBD2. The source material was memory CD4+ T cells from PBMCs. The cell subset or site label here, explained by the study, means: CD45RA-negative fraction. The CDR3 protein: CASSLSVAGGQDEQFF. The nucleotides are TGTGCCAGCAGTTTATCGGTCGCGGGAGGCCAGGATGAGCAGTTCTTC.